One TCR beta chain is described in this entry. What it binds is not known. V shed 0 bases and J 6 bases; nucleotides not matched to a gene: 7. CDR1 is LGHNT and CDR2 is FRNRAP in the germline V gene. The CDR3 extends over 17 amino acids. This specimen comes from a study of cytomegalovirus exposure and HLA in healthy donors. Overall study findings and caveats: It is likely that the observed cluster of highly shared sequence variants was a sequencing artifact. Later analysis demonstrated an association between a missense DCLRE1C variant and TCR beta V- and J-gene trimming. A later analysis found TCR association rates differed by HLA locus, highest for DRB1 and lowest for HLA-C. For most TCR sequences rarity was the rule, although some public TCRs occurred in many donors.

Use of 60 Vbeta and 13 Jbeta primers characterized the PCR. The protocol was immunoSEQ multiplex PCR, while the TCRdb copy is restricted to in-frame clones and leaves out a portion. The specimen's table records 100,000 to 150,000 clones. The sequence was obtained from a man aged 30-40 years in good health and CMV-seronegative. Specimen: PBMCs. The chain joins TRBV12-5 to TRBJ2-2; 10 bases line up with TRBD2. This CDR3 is CASGLVGLAGDSGELFF. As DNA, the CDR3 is TGTGCTAGTGGTTTGGTAGGGCTAGCGGGAGATTCCGGGGAGCTGTTTTTT.